A single sample gave rise to the 15 T cell receptor beta chains below, sequenced in a study of blood T cells in healthy people across ages. The use of a sample-barcoded 5' primer and a J-beta primer mix characterized a second PCR of about 7 to 12 cycles. TCRdb reprocessed the 5' RACE reads with MiXCR, giving one entry per CDR3 protein. Found here are about 1.1 million distinct CDR3 sequences, 35% to 40% of them singletons; the top ten hold about an eighth. The sample taken for sequencing was blood. The origin of the receptors is a man between 18 and 29 years old in good health.

The chain joins TRBV12-3 or TRBV12-4 to TRBJ2-1; D tentatively fits TRBD1 or TRBD2 (5 bases each). This CDR3 is built from 14 residues. Trimming stripped 6 bases from V and 10 bases from J, with 19 bases between. CDR3 sequence: CASSSTSRGYEQFF. CDR3 sequence (DNA): TGTGCCAGCAGCTCAACGAGCCGGGGCTACGAGCAGTTCTTC.

Note on this clonotype: This may be a read error, as it is one base from a much larger clone. The chain employs TRBV7-2 and TRBJ2-1; D not certain. V was shortened by 3 bases and J by 6 bases, with 6 bases between the two germline ends. The CDR3 loop spans 12 amino acids. Germline V gives CDR1 SGHTA, CDR2 FQGNSA. CDR3 bases: TGTGCCAGCAGCTTGCTGTGCAATGAGCAGTTCTTC. Translated, it gives CASSLLCNEQFF.

This clonotype occurred once. With a much larger clone just one base away, this may be a read error. This chain links TRBV7-2 with TRBJ1-1, with a tentative D call TRBD1 (5 bases). CDR3 length: 13 amino acids. V dropped 4 bases and J dropped 2 bases, with 8 bases sitting between them. The germline CDR1 and CDR2 sequences are SGHTA and FQGNSA. CDR3 sequence: CASSWTTNTEAFF. In DNA form, the CDR3 reads TGTGCCAGCAGCTGGACAACAAACACTGAAGCTTTCTTT.

This clonotype was recorded once. This may come from a read error, since a much larger clone is one base off. This rearrangement joins TRBV29-1 to TRBJ2-7; 10 positions match TRBD2. The CDR3 loop spans 13 amino acids. The V gene's germline CDR1 is SQVTM and CDR2 ANQGSEA. The CDR3 sequence is CRAGLAEYNEQYF. The CDR3, as DNA: TGCAGAGCCGGACTAGCGGAATACAATGAGCAGTACTTC.

This clonotype was observed many times. J is TRBJ2-6 and V is TRBV5-1; possibly TRBD1 for D (5 bases). The CDR3 loop spans 15 amino acids. V shed 4 bases and J shed 1 base, with 9 bases lying between them. Germline values: CDR1 SGHRS, CDR2 YFSETQ. Here the CDR3 DNA reads TGCGCCAGCAGCAATCGACAGTCTGGGGCCAACGTCCTGACTTTC. Translating gives CASSNRQSGANVLTF.

V gene TRBV21-1 combines with J gene TRBJ1-2. TRBV21-1 is a pseudogene locus. The length of the CDR3 is 14 residues. Written as DNA, the CDR3 is TGTGCCACCTGGACGACGTTGTCTCACTATTGCTACACCTTC. Translated: CATWTTLSHYCYTF.

Here the CDR3 reads CSLRKAGGNEQYF. CDR3 sequence (DNA): TGCAGCCTCCGGAAGGCAGGGGGGAATGAGCAGTACTTC. The chain carries TRBV20-1 and TRBJ2-7; TRBD1 might be the D (7 bases). Germline CDR1 reads DFQATT; CDR2 reads SNEGSKA (reference sequence). The CDR3 loop spans 13 amino acids.

Only a few counts were recorded for this clonotype. This sequence joins TRBV7-2 and TRBJ2-3; D could derive from TRBD1 or TRBD2 (5 bases each). V was trimmed by 3 bases and J by 6 bases, leaving 13 bases between them. The germline CDR1 and CDR2 sequences are SGHTA and FQGNSA. The CDR3 has 14 amino acids. CDR3 in amino acids: CASSFWGSVDTQYF. The CDR3 DNA reads as TGTGCCAGCAGCTTTTGGGGGTCGGTTGATACGCAGTATTTT.

The chain combines TRBV6-2 or TRBV6-3 with TRBJ1-5, with 8 bases aligning to TRBD1. The CDR3 totals 14 residues. Germline values: CDR1 MNHEY, CDR2 SVGEGT. V lost 7 bases, J lost 3 bases, and 5 bases stayed unmatched. CDR3: CASTQDRVNQPQHF. CDR3 DNA: TGTGCCAGCACTCAGGACAGGGTCAATCAGCCCCAGCATTTT.

This clonotype was counted at least ten times. The chain employs TRBV7-2 and TRBJ1-1, with 7 bases that match TRBD1. V shed 5 bases and J 6 bases; nucleotides not matched to a gene: 3. The CDR3 runs to 12 residues. In germline, CDR1 is SGHTA, CDR2 FQGNSA. The CDR3 region is CASSPTGAEAFF. The CDR3 DNA reads TGTGCCAGCAGCCCTACAGGGGCTGAAGCTTTCTTT. Full variable domain (missing parts from reference TRBV7-2 and TRBJ1-1): GAGVSQSPSNKVTEKGKDVELRCDPISGHTALYWYRQSLGQGLEFLIYFQGNSAPDKSGLPSDRFSAERTGGSVSTLTIQRTQQEDSAVYLCASSPTGAEAFFGQGTRLTVV.

CDR3 sequence reads: CASSYSGTSGDEQFF. CDR3 nucleotide sequence: TGTGCCAGCAGTTACTCGGGGACTAGCGGTGATGAGCAGTTCTTC. J is TRBJ2-1 and V is TRBV6-2 or TRBV6-3; 11 positions match TRBD2. CDR3 length: 15 amino acids. Per germline, CDR1 MNHEY and CDR2 SVGEGT. V dropped 0 bases and J dropped 8; count of bases not matched to a gene: 3.

Note on this clonotype: One base away lies a much larger clone, so this may be a sequencing read error. The genes are TRBV29-1 and TRBJ1-2; D possibly corresponds to TRBD1 (5 bases). This CDR3 has 13 residues. Trimming cost V 4 bases and J 4 bases, with 13 bases left between them. Germline assignment: CDR1 SQVTM and CDR2 ANQGSEA. CDR3 sequence: CSVVRGVLYGYTF. Written as DNA, the CDR3 is TGCAGCGTTGTAAGGGGAGTCCTCTATGGCTACACCTTC.

This clonotype has only one observation. The rearrangement uses TRBV19 and TRBJ1-1, with a possible D match to TRBD1 (6 bases). The CDR3 has 14 amino acids. CDR1 LNHDA and CDR2 SQIVND come from the germline V gene (reference sequence). V lost 7 bases to trimming and J lost 0 bases, with 12 bases between them. The CDR3 here is CASIPDSMNTEAFF. DNA for the CDR3: TGTGCCAGTATTCCGGACAGTATGAACACTGAAGCTTTCTTT.

This clonotype was seen a few times. The V and J genes are TRBV5-5 and TRBJ2-1; D is uncertain. The J call may be wrong; the DNA end is better matched by TRBJ2-7. The CDR3 extends over 16 amino acids. CDR1 is SGHKS and CDR2 is YYEKEE in the germline V gene (reference sequence). In DNA, the CDR3 is TGTGCCAGCAGCTTGATTGAAGGACGGGCCTACAATGAGCAGTACTTC. Amino acid sequence: CASSLIEGRAYNEQYF.

This clonotype was counted only a few times. This rearrangement joins TRBV9 to TRBJ1-2, with D uncertain. Germline loops: CDR1 SGDLS, CDR2 YYNGEE. The CDR3 loop spans 14 amino acids. V shed 0 bases and J shed 3 bases, with 9 bases lying between them. CDR3 in DNA: TGTGCCAGCAGCGTAGGGGCCGGGGACTATGGCTACACCTTC. This codes for CASSVGAGDYGYTF.